This T cell receptor beta chain was profiled in a study of blood T cell repertoires in COVID-19. The overall study: Samples of COVID-19 (acute and convalescent) were obtained from the United States, Italy and Spain. Nucleic acid was either cDNA or gDNA, and it came from T cells, B-cell-depleted T cells, or PBMCs.

Per germline, CDR1 MNHEY and CDR2 SMNVEV (reference sequence). The CDR3 totals 15 residues. V lost 2 bases, J lost 6 bases, and 16 bases lay in between. In the original workflow: The assay estimated nucleated cells by amplifying reference gene primers. Generated by immunoSEQ multiplex PCR, the TCRdb table keeps only in-frame clones and is missing some. For V, J and clone size, that table is used; D and trimming come from the DNA. The sample lists approximately 170,000 clones; under 90% were seen once. The chain recombines TRBV27 with TRBJ1-2; D is unresolved. This receptor was obtained from a woman older than 75 with acute or convalescent COVID-19. Sequences were obtained from peripheral blood. CDR3 bases: TGTGCCAGCAGTTTAAGGCGGTGGAATAGGAATGGCTACACCTTC. Protein product: CASSLRRWNRNGYTF.